These 19 T cell receptor beta chains were sequenced from one sample in a study of cytomegalovirus exposure and HLA in healthy donors. Primers included in the PCR were 60 Vbeta and 13 Jbeta primers. The assay was immunoSEQ multiplex PCR, and TCRdb's table has in-frame clones only and misses some. There are about 150,000 clones in the sample; 75% to 80% occur only once, and approximately 2% lies in the top ten. The sequencing sample was made of PBMCs. Source of these receptors: a young man in good health and CMV-seronegative.

The chain uses TRBV7-2 and TRBJ2-1; 7 nucleotides align to TRBD2. CDR1 is SGHTA and CDR2 is FQGNSA in the germline V gene. V trimming: 2 bases; J trimming: 4 bases; junction bases outside the gene matches: 8. CDR3 size: 16 residues. CDR3 nucleotide sequence: TGTGCCAGCAGCTTAACGGGAGGTCGCCCTTACAATGAGCAGTTCTTC. It encodes CASSLTGGRPYNEQFF.

The chain uses TRBV6-1 and TRBJ2-5, with a possible D match to TRBD2 (6 bases). In germline, CDR1 is MNHNS, CDR2 SASEGT. Trimming took 2 bases from V and 4 from J, leaving 14 bases between them. CDR3 length: 15 amino acids. In DNA, the CDR3 is TGTGCCAGCAGTGAACTAGCGAGGTGGGCAGAGACCCAGTACTTC. As protein: CASSELARWAETQYF.

This clone was recorded once. The chain combines TRBV10-1 with TRBJ2-2, with TRBD1 as a possible D gene (6 bases). Looked up from germline, CDR1 is WNHNN and CDR2 is SYGVQD (reference sequence). The CDR3 sequence is 13 residues long. Between the trimmed V and J ends, which lost 9 bases and 3 bases, there was a span of 11 bases. The CDR3 nucleotides read TGCGCCAGACCGGGACACGACACCGGGGAGCTGTTTTTT. Its protein is CARPGHDTGELFF.

On this clone: Distinct nucleotide sequences in the sample also encode this CDR3. The chain links TRBV27 to TRBJ2-2; possibly TRBD1 for D (5 bases). The CDR3 spans 14 residues. CDR1 and CDR2 (germline): MNHEY, SMNVEV (reference sequence). V lost 3 bases and J lost 2, with 7 bases in between. The CDR3 loop reads CASSLGLNTGELFF. In DNA form, the CDR3 reads TGTGCCAGCAGTTTGGGGCTAAACACCGGGGAGCTGTTTTTT.

The chain combines TRBV11-1 with TRBJ2-7; tentatively, D is TRBD1 (5 bases). The CDR3 contains 15 residues. Deletions cut 5 bases from V and 2 bases from J, with 16 bases between. Per the germline V gene, CDR1 is SGHAT and CDR2 is FQDESV (reference sequence). CDR3 sequence reads: CASSPMYGHPYEQYF. In DNA, the CDR3 is TGTGCCAGCAGCCCAATGTATGGACATCCCTACGAGCAGTACTTC.

The chain links TRBV7-8 to TRBJ2-1, with D tentatively TRBD1 (6 bases). The ends were cut back, 1 base at V and 3 bases at J, with 10 bases in the middle. CDR1 SGHVS and CDR2 FQNEAQ come from the germline V gene. This CDR3 has 15 amino acids. The CDR3 coding sequence is TGTGCCAGCAGCTTAGAGAAGGGACACTACAATGAGCAGTTCTTC. This gives the protein CASSLEKGHYNEQFF.

The rearrangement joins TRBV19 to TRBJ2-7, with 7 bases matching TRBD1. The CDR3 has 15 amino acids. The germline V gene encodes CDR1 LNHDA and CDR2 SQIVND (reference sequence). J gave up 2 bases and V 10 bases, and 14 bases lay outside the gene matches. CDR3 sequence: CATAHPGQATYEQYF. The CDR3 coding sequence is TGTGCCACCGCCCACCCAGGACAGGCTACCTACGAGCAGTACTTC.

In its sample, this clone was seen a few times. The V call is TRBV6-4, the J call TRBJ2-3, with TRBD2 matching 10 bases. The CDR3 extends over 15 amino acids. Germline V gives CDR1 MRHNA, CDR2 SNTAGT. V gave up 4 bases and J gave up 3 bases; unmatched junction bases: 4. CDR3 loop: CASSVAGGATDTQYF. The DNA of the CDR3 is TGTGCCAGCAGTGTAGCGGGAGGTGCTACAGATACGCAGTATTTT.

The chain combines TRBV29-1 with TRBJ1-1, with a possible D match to TRBD1 (5 bases). Germline V gene data show CDR1 as SQVTM and CDR2 as ANQGSEA. This CDR3 is built from 12 residues. Trimming removed 4 bases at V and 4 bases at J, with 10 bases between. CDR3 DNA sequence: TGCAGCGTTGTCGGGGGTCCCACTGAAGCTTTCTTT. This encodes CSVVGGPTEAFF.

This clone was detected a few times. This sequence joins TRBV10-3 and TRBJ1-1, with unresolved D. Germline CDR1 reads ENHRY; CDR2 reads SYGVKD. CDR3 length equals 13 residues. Trimming pared 1 base from V and 5 bases from J, leaving 8 bases between. CDR3 sequence (DNA): TGTGCCATCAGTGAGTGGAGAGGAACTGAAGCTTTCTTT. Translating gives CAISEWRGTEAFF.

V usage is TRBV6-1 and J usage is TRBJ2-5; the match to TRBD1 covers 7 bases. CDR3 length: 14 amino acids. V dropped 6 bases and J dropped 0; count of bases not matched to a gene: 4. CDR1 is MNHNS and CDR2 is SASEGT in the germline V gene. CDR3 sequence reads: CASSRGGNQETQYF. CDR3 coding DNA: TGTGCCAGCAGCCGAGGGGGCAACCAAGAGACCCAGTACTTC.

The sample holds a few counts of this clone. V and J are TRBV10-3 and TRBJ1-1; 9 bases map to TRBD1. V was clipped by 10 bases and J by 4 bases; unmatched bases: 7. CDR1 ENHRY and CDR2 SYGVKD come from the germline V gene. The CDR3 consists of 13 residues. In DNA, the CDR3 is TGTGCCACCACAGGGGGCCCGGGCACTGAAGCTTTCTTT. It translates to CATTGGPGTEAFF.

This clone has a handful of counts. V is TRBV11-2 and J is TRBJ2-3; TRBD2 is a possible D gene (5 bases). Trimming stripped 5 bases from V and 4 bases from J, with 19 bases between. The CDR3 loop spans 16 amino acids. CDR1 and CDR2 from the germline V gene are SGHAT and FQNNGV. The CDR3 coding sequence is TGTGCCAGCAGCCCGAGGGTTATCTCGAGGGCAGATACGCAGTATTTT. Protein product: CASSPRVISRADTQYF.

The chain recombines TRBV21-1 with TRBJ1-2; the tabulated D call, TRBD1, remains unverified against the DNA. TRBV21-1 is described as a pseudogene. This CDR3 comprises 15 residues. This chain's CDR3 is CASSVRQGADYGYTF. CDR3 bases: TGTGCCAGCAGCGTTCGACAGGGGGCGGACTATGGCTACACCTTC.

The V call is TRBV30, the J call TRBJ1-3; D remains ambiguous. The length of the CDR3 is 14 residues. Germline-derived CDR1 and CDR2 are GTSNPN and SVGIG (reference sequence). The germline V and J ends were trimmed by 1 base and 0 bases, with 7 bases remaining between them. CDR3 sequence: CAWSESHSGNTIYF. In DNA form, the CDR3 reads TGTGCCTGGAGTGAGAGCCACTCTGGAAACACCATATATTTT.

As for this clone: The germline gene is not matched at one end of the junction; a read error may be the cause. The V gene is TRBV5-1, the J gene TRBJ2-7; D might be TRBD1 (6 bases). The CDR3 sequence is 14 residues long. In germline, CDR1 is SGHRS, CDR2 YFSETQ. CDR3 loop: CASSFLAGVGQRDF. CDR3 sequence (DNA): TGCGCCAGCAGCTTCCTGGCAGGGGTCGGCCAAAGGGACTTC.

The chain carries TRBV7-9 and TRBJ2-3, with TRBD2 matching 10 bases. The V segment lost 7 bases and the J segment 4 bases; nucleotides outside the gene matches: 14. The CDR3 is made up of 17 amino acids. In germline, CDR1 is SEHNR, CDR2 FQNEAQ (reference sequence). In DNA form, the CDR3 reads TGTGCCAGCACCCCCGTGGGGAGCGGGAGGGCCCCAGATACGCAGTATTTT. Translation: CASTPVGSGRAPDTQYF.

The genes are TRBV11-2 and TRBJ1-1; no definite D call. The V end was cut by 1 base, the J end by 2 bases, with 8 bases between. The CDR3 has 14 residues. The germline CDR1 and CDR2 sequences are SGHAT and FQNNGV. The CDR3 region has the DNA TGTGCCAGCAGCTTAGCTGGAGGAAACACTGAAGCTTTCTTT. This gives the protein CASSLAGGNTEAFF.

The V gene is TRBV7-8, the J gene TRBJ1-5; D is possibly TRBD1 (5 bases). CDR3 length: 16 residues. Germline CDR1 reads SGHVS; CDR2 reads FQNEAQ. The V gene lost 1 base and the J gene lost 4 bases, with 14 bases spanning the gap. As DNA, the CDR3 is TGTGCCAGCAGCTTAGACCGGGGGTTGGGGAATCAGCCCCAGCATTTT. As protein: CASSLDRGLGNQPQHF. Using reference TRBV7-8 and TRBJ1-5 for the parts outside the CDR3, the full variable domain is GAGVSQSPRYKVAKRGQDVALRCDPISGHVSLFWYQQALGQGPEFLTYFQNEAQLDKSGLPSDRFFAERPEGSVSTLKIQRTQQEDSAVYLCASSLDRGLGNQPQHFGDGTRLSIL.